This T cell receptor (beta chain) emerged from a study of blood T cell repertoires in COVID-19. Per germline, CDR1 SQVTM and CDR2 ANQGSEA. This CDR3 comprises 13 residues. The V and J ends lost 3 bases and 2 bases, in that order; junction bases with no gene match: 3. TCRdb's copy holds only in-frame clones and misses some; the assay was immunoSEQ multiplex PCR. The repertoire includes under 80,000 clones, just under 80% of them detected once, and 9.7% sits in the top ten. Sequencing used peripheral blood. This sequence originates from a human donor in a cohort sampled during active COVID-19. The chain recombines TRBV29-1 with TRBJ2-5; 7 bases align to TRBD1. CDR3 residues: CSVDPGQQETQYF. CDR3 nucleotides: TGCAGCGTTGATCCGGGACAGCAAGAGACCCAGTACTTC.